These 20 T cell receptor beta chains share one sample of origin, sequenced in a study of T cell responses to AZD1222 COVID-19 vaccine. Generated by immunoSEQ multiplex PCR, the TCRdb table keeps only in-frame clones and is missing some. The sample lists 110,000 or so clones, 90% seen once, with 4.2% in the top ten. Here the sequenced sample was peripheral blood, taken 28 days after the second dose of the MenACWY control vaccine. All receptors derive from an adult who received the MenACWY meningococcal vaccine as a control.

The chain is built from TRBV7-2 and TRBJ2-5; 7 bases fit TRBD2. V lost 0 bases to trimming and J lost 7 bases; unmatched junction nucleotides: 8. The CDR3 totals 15 residues. CDR1 and CDR2 (germline): SGHTA, FQGNSA. CDR3 sequence: CASSLALGGVTTQYF. The CDR3 nucleotides are TGTGCCAGCAGCTTAGCGCTGGGAGGGGTGACGACCCAGTACTTC. Combining the CDR3 with reference TRBV7-2 and TRBJ2-5 gives the whole variable domain GAGVSQSPSNKVTEKGKDVELRCDPISGHTALYWYRQSLGQGLEFLIYFQGNSAPDKSGLPSDRFSAERTGGSVSTLTIQRTQQEDSAVYLCASSLALGGVTTQYFGPGTRLLVL.

V gene TRBV5-1 combines with J gene TRBJ2-2; the match to TRBD2 covers 9 bases. The CDR3 is made up of 16 amino acids. In germline, CDR1 is SGHRS, CDR2 YFSETQ. V lost 2 bases, J lost 1 base, and 3 bases stayed unmatched. As DNA, the CDR3 is TGCGCCAGCAGCTTCGGGACTAGCTTGAACACCGGGGAGCTGTTTTTT. This encodes CASSFGTSLNTGELFF.

The chain couples TRBV6-5 to TRBJ1-3, with 9 bases aligning to TRBD1. The CDR3 is made up of 14 amino acids. Germline loops: CDR1 MNHEY, CDR2 SVGAGI. J lost 0 bases, V lost 9 bases, and 3 bases had no gene match. The CDR3 sequence: CASATGGSGNTIYF. As DNA, the CDR3 is TGTGCCAGTGCGACAGGGGGCTCTGGAAACACCATATATTTT.

The V and J genes are TRBV7-6 and TRBJ2-3; 11 nucleotides align to TRBD2. The CDR3 totals 19 residues. The V gene's germline CDR1 is SGHVS and CDR2 FNYEAQ. V was pared by 4 bases and J by 3 bases, with 15 bases of the junction left unmatched. The CDR3, as DNA: TGTGCCAGCAGCTCGCTTCTTAGCGGGAGGGCCCCTAAAACAGATACGCAGTATTTT. This sequence encodes CASSSLLSGRAPKTDTQYF.

This chain links TRBV27 with TRBJ2-1; 7 bases align to TRBD1. V trimming: 6 bases; J trimming: 3 bases; junction bases outside the gene matches: 5. Germline CDR1 and CDR2: MNHEY and SMNVEV (reference sequence). The CDR3 has 14 amino acids. The CDR3 DNA reads as TGTGCCAGCAGCTGGACAGGATACTACAATGAGCAGTTCTTC. Translated, it gives CASSWTGYYNEQFF.

This chain joins TRBV14 and TRBJ1-1; possible D gene TRBD1, 5 bases. Trimming pared 4 bases from V and 0 bases from J, leaving 15 bases between. Per germline, CDR1 SGHDN and CDR2 FVKESK. The CDR3 runs 16 residues. The CDR3: CASSPTTGGVNTEAFF. The CDR3 DNA follows: TGTGCCAGCAGCCCGACGACGGGGGGGGTGAACACTGAAGCTTTCTTT.

The genes are TRBV24-1 and TRBJ2-3, with a tentative D call TRBD1 (5 bases). The CDR3 consists of 16 residues. The germline CDR1 and CDR2 sequences are KGHDR and SFDVKD. Trimming removed 1 base from V and 3 bases from J, with 13 bases in between. CDR3 DNA: TGTGCCACCAGTGATTTAGGTCAGGGTTTGACAGATACGCAGTATTTT. Residues: CATSDLGQGLTDTQYF.

This chain uses TRBV10-3 with TRBJ2-7, with D perhaps matching TRBD1 (6 bases). The length of the CDR3 is 14 residues. The germline V and J ends were trimmed by 0 bases and 6 bases, with 12 bases remaining between them. In germline, CDR1 is ENHRY, CDR2 SYGVKD. CDR3 in DNA: TGTGCCATCAGTGAGTCGGGCGTAGGGGGCGAGCAGTACGTC. It is translated as CAISESGVGGEQYV.

CDR3 in DNA: TGTGCCAGCAGCACGGGCGGCACCCTTTTAGAGACCCAGTACTTC. Translated, it gives CASSTGGTLLETQYF. This rearrangement joins TRBV5-4 to TRBJ2-5; D not resolved. Germline loops: CDR1 SGHNT, CDR2 YYREEE (reference sequence). The CDR3 extends over 15 amino acids. V was shortened by 4 bases and J by 4 bases, with 17 bases between the two germline ends.

V usage is TRBV7-2 and J usage is TRBJ1-2, with D maybe TRBD1 (5 bases). CDR1 and CDR2 (germline): SGHTA, FQGNSA. This CDR3 contains 14 residues. V shed 2 bases and J shed 6 bases, with 13 bases lying between them. The CDR3 sequence is CASSLLSGYDGYTF. For the CDR3, the DNA is TGTGCCAGCAGCTTACTTTCAGGGTATGATGGCTACACCTTC.

The chain carries TRBV29-1 and TRBJ1-1; 7 bases agree with TRBD1. The germline CDR1 and CDR2 sequences are SQVTM and ANQGSEA. The CDR3 has 13 amino acids. Trimming cost V 4 bases and J 3 bases; bases outside gene matches: 5. CDR3 sequence: CSVARDSYTEAFF. The CDR3 nucleotides read TGCAGCGTTGCGCGGGACAGTTACACTGAAGCTTTCTTT.

CDR3 nucleotide sequence: TGTGCCAGCCGAGGGACAGCTGGGGCCAACGTCCTGACTTTC. It yields the protein CASRGTAGANVLTF. This chain links TRBV6-5 with TRBJ2-6; the match to TRBD1 covers 7 bases. This CDR3 has 14 amino acids. Germline V CDR1 and CDR2: MNHEY, SVGAGI. The V segment lost 8 bases and the J segment 2 bases; nucleotides outside the gene matches: 3.

The rearrangement joins TRBV3-1 (or the pseudogene TRBV3-2) to TRBJ2-5, with no clear D. Trimming cost V 0 bases and J 4 bases, with 6 bases left between them. CDR3 size: 13 residues. The V gene's germline CDR1 is LGHDT and CDR2 YNNKEL (reference sequence). The CDR3 nucleotides read TGTGCCAGCAGCCAAGATCTCTCAGAGACCCAGTACTTC. Encoded protein: CASSQDLSETQYF.

The chain carries TRBV7-9 and TRBJ1-2; possibly TRBD1 for D (6 bases). CDR3 length: 14 amino acids. Trimming shortened V by 8 bases and J by 2 bases, and 15 bases separated the two germline ends. Germline V gives CDR1 SEHNR, CDR2 FQNEAQ (reference sequence). The CDR3 DNA reads as TGTGCCAGCCTCTTGGAGGGGGGCAACTATGGCTACACCTTC. This sequence encodes CASLLEGGNYGYTF.

V and J are TRBV13 and TRBJ2-2; D may be TRBD2 (6 bases). The V and J ends lost 5 bases and 5 bases respectively, with 15 bases between them. Germline-derived CDR1 and CDR2 are PRHDT and FYEKMQ (reference sequence). The CDR3 sequence is 15 residues long. In DNA form, the CDR3 reads TGTGCCAGCAGCGGTAGGGACTCCAATACCGGGGAGCTGTTTTTT. It encodes CASSGRDSNTGELFF.

This chain connects TRBV18 to TRBJ2-7, with TRBD2 as a possible D gene (5 bases). CDR1 and CDR2 from the germline V gene are KGHSH and LQKENI. CDR3 length equals 14 residues. Trimming cost V 1 base and J 3 bases, with 10 bases left between them. As DNA, the CDR3 is TGTGCCAGCTCACCACTTGGACGGGACTACGAGCAGTACTTC. As protein: CASSPLGRDYEQYF.

The V call is TRBV25-1, the J call TRBJ1-1, with TRBD1 matching over 7 bases. This CDR3 comprises 14 residues. The J segment lost 1 base and the V segment lost 5 bases, leaving 4 bases of the junction unmatched. Germline CDR1 MGHDK, CDR2 SYGVNS. CDR3 DNA: TGTGCCAGCAGTCTACAGGGGAAGAACACTGAAGCTTTCTTT. Encoded protein: CASSLQGKNTEAFF.

V usage is TRBV6-5 and J usage is TRBJ2-3; tentative D call: TRBD1 (6 bases). The germline V and J ends were trimmed by 3 bases and 1 base, with 14 bases remaining between them. Germline assignment: CDR1 MNHEY and CDR2 SVGAGI. The length of the CDR3 is 16 residues. The CDR3 nucleotides read TGTGCCAGCAGTTATAGGTGGGCAGGGGGCACAGATACGCAGTATTTT. Amino acids: CASSYRWAGGTDTQYF.

The chain joins TRBV27 to TRBJ1-4, with 10 nucleotides matching TRBD1. V trimming: 7 bases; J trimming: 6 bases; junction bases outside the gene matches: 8. Germline CDR1 and CDR2: MNHEY and SMNVEV (reference sequence). This CDR3 has 15 residues. The CDR3 reads CASTRSGTGDEKLFF. The CDR3 coding sequence is TGTGCCAGCACTCGCTCGGGGACAGGGGATGAAAAACTGTTTTTT.

This clone has a single count. This chain uses TRBV28 with TRBJ2-3; tentative D call: TRBD1 (5 bases). From germline, CDR1 is MDHEN and CDR2 SYDVKM. The V end lost 6 bases, the J end lost 5 bases, and 24 bases lay between the germline ends. The CDR3 length is 17 residues. CDR3 in DNA: TGTGCCAGCAGCCGCTACCCCTTGGATTGGGGCGTAGATACGCAGTATTTT. Amino acid sequence: CASSRYPLDWGVDTQYF. Filled out from reference TRBV28 and TRBJ2-3, the complete variable domain reads DVKVTQSSRYLVKRTGEKVFLECVQDMDHENMFWYRQDPGLGLRLIYFSYDVKMKEKGDIPEGYSVSREKKERFSLILESASTNQTSMYLCASSRYPLDWGVDTQYFGPGTRLTVL.